This is a list of T cell receptor beta chains from one sample in a study of blood T cell repertoires in COVID-19. The repertoire was sequenced with immunoSEQ multiplex PCR; TCRdb's copy has only in-frame clones and lacks some. The sample lists under 75,000 clones; over 60% were seen once. The sequencing input was peripheral blood. These receptors originate from a woman in her 70s with COVID-19, enrolled during active disease. CDR3s include the opening cysteine and the closing phenylalanine or tryptophan. The D gene is left open where the match is weak.

J gene: TRBJ2-2
D gene: NA
CDR3 length: 13
V gene: TRBV9
CDR3 protein: CASRSGYTGELFF

J gene: TRBJ1-2
D gene: NA
CDR3 length: 13
V gene: TRBV7-9
CDR3 protein: CASSPAPQGGYTF

J gene: TRBJ2-2
D gene: NA
CDR3 length: 10
V gene: TRBV28
CDR3 protein: CATSTGELFF

J gene: TRBJ2-3
D gene: NA
CDR3 length: 16
V gene: TRBV6-5
CDR3 protein: CASSYSIRGSTDTQYF

J gene: TRBJ1-2
D gene: TRBD1
CDR3 length: 14
V gene: TRBV7-3
CDR3 protein: CASSSGTGTYGYTF

J gene: TRBJ2-1
D gene: TRBD2
CDR3 length: 16
V gene: TRBV7-2
CDR3 protein: CASSAESGGAYNEQFF

J gene: TRBJ2-3
D gene: NA
CDR3 length: 14
V gene: TRBV7-9
CDR3 protein: CAGYSGVSTDTQYF

J gene: TRBJ2-1
D gene: NA
CDR3 length: 14
V gene: TRBV5-4
CDR3 protein: CASNTRPVENEQFF

J gene: TRBJ1-4
D gene: NA
CDR3 length: 14
V gene: TRBV6-1
CDR3 protein: CASSEGQSNEKLFF

J gene: TRBJ1-5
D gene: NA
CDR3 length: 15
V gene: TRBV7-2
CDR3 protein: CASSLAPRDSLTLHF

J gene: TRBJ2-1
D gene: TRBD2
CDR3 length: 16
V gene: TRBV11-3
CDR3 protein: CASSLGWRESHNEQFF

J gene: TRBJ1-2
D gene: NA
CDR3 length: 14
V gene: TRBV9
CDR3 protein: CASSVGQLDYGYTF

J gene: TRBJ2-5
D gene: NA
CDR3 length: 13
V gene: TRBV3-1/TRBV3-2
CDR3 protein: CASSQRERETQYF

J gene: TRBJ2-4
D gene: NA
CDR3 length: 16
V gene: TRBV4-1
CDR3 protein: CASSQDPGLTSNIQYF

J gene: TRBJ2-1
D gene: NA
CDR3 length: 15
V gene: TRBV27
CDR3 protein: CASIYRGFGVDEQFF

J gene: TRBJ2-1
D gene: TRBD2
CDR3 length: 14
V gene: TRBV29-1
CDR3 protein: CSVAGLAGVNEQFF

J gene: TRBJ1-1
D gene: NA
CDR3 length: 15
V gene: TRBV7-6
CDR3 protein: CASSLAGGLDTEAFF

J gene: TRBJ2-5
D gene: NA
CDR3 length: 13
V gene: TRBV11-2
CDR3 protein: CASSLGQQETQYF

J gene: TRBJ1-1
D gene: NA
CDR3 length: 13
V gene: TRBV2
CDR3 protein: CASSERGITEAFF

J gene: TRBJ1-1
D gene: NA
CDR3 length: 16
V gene: TRBV6-4
CDR3 protein: CASSDSRQVSNTEAFF

J gene: TRBJ2-4
D gene: NA
CDR3 length: 14
V gene: TRBV6-1
CDR3 protein: CASSETGGAVLQYF

J gene: TRBJ1-2
D gene: NA
CDR3 length: 13
V gene: TRBV7-2
CDR3 protein: CASTLVLSYGYTF

J gene: TRBJ2-1
D gene: TRBD1
CDR3 length: 17
V gene: TRBV5-1
CDR3 protein: CASSQGTGGISYNEQFF

J gene: TRBJ1-2
D gene: TRBD1
CDR3 length: 16
V gene: TRBV19
CDR3 protein: CASSIEGRGNFYGYTF

J gene: TRBJ2-7
D gene: NA
CDR3 length: 10
V gene: TRBV6-6
CDR3 protein: CASGYYEQYF

J gene: TRBJ2-1
D gene: TRBD2
CDR3 length: 15
V gene: TRBV19
CDR3 protein: CASRPGTSEDNEQFF

J gene: TRBJ2-7
D gene: TRBD2
CDR3 length: 15
V gene: TRBV5-4
CDR3 protein: CASSRTSGGTGEQYF

J gene: TRBJ2-1
D gene: NA
CDR3 length: 16
V gene: TRBV6-2/TRBV6-3
CDR3 protein: CASSSSGNPHADEQFF

J gene: TRBJ1-5
D gene: NA
CDR3 length: 16
V gene: TRBV5-8
CDR3 protein: CASSGETGRSNQPQHF

J gene: TRBJ2-2
D gene: NA
CDR3 length: 14
V gene: TRBV28
CDR3 protein: CASSFSGNTGELFF

J gene: TRBJ2-3
D gene: TRBD1
CDR3 length: 16
V gene: TRBV7-2
CDR3 protein: CASSSGTGGATDTQYF

J gene: TRBJ2-2
D gene: NA
CDR3 length: 12
V gene: TRBV24-1
CDR3 protein: CATDGDTGELFF

J gene: TRBJ2-3
D gene: NA
CDR3 length: 17
V gene: TRBV7-2
CDR3 protein: CASSLGTGGRSTDTQYF

J gene: TRBJ1-6
D gene: NA
CDR3 length: 13
V gene: TRBV7-2
CDR3 protein: CASSLQGYSPLHF

J gene: TRBJ1-3
D gene: NA
CDR3 length: 13
V gene: TRBV2
CDR3 protein: CASSEDNSDRLLF

J gene: TRBJ2-2
D gene: TRBD2
CDR3 length: 13
V gene: TRBV15
CDR3 protein: CATRRGRIGELFF

J gene: TRBJ2-7
D gene: TRBD1
CDR3 length: 16
V gene: TRBV11-3
CDR3 protein: CASSLFGTGSIYEQYF